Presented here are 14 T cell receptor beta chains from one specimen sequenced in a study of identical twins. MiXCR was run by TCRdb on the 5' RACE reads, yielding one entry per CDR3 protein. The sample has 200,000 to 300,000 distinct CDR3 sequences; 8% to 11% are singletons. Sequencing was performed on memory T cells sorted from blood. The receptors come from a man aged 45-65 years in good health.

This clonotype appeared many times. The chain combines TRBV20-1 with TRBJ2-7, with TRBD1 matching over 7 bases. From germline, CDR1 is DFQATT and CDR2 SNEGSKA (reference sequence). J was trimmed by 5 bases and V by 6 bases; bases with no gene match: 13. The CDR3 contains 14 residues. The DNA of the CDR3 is TGCAGTGCAAATACAGGGGATCCTCCTAACGAGCAGTACTTC. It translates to CSANTGDPPNEQYF.

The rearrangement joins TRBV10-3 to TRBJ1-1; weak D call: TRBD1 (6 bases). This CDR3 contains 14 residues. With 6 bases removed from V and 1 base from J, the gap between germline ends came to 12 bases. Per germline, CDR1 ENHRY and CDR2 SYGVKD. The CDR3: CAIREKTGNTEAFF. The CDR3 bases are TGTGCCATCAGGGAAAAGACAGGGAACACTGAAGCTTTCTTT.

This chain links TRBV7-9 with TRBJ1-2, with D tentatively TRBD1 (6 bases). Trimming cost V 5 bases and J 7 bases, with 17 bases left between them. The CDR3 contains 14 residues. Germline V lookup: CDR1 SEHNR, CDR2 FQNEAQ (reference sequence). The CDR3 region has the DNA TGTGCCAGCAGCCAGGAGGGGGGGCTGAGTGGCTACACCTTC. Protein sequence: CASSQEGGLSGYTF.

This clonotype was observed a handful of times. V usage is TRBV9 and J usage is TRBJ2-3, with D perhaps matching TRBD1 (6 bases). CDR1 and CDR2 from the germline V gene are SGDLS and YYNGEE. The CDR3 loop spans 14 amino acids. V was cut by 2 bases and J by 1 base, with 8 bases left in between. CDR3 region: CASSVRQGTDTQYF. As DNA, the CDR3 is TGTGCCAGCAGCGTCCGACAGGGCACAGATACGCAGTATTTT. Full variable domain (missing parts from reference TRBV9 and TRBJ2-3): DSGVTQTPKHLITATGQRVTLRCSPRSGDLSVYWYQQSLDQGLQFLIQYYNGEERAKGNILERFSAQQFPDLHSELNLSSLELGDSALYFCASSVRQGTDTQYFGPGTRLTVL.

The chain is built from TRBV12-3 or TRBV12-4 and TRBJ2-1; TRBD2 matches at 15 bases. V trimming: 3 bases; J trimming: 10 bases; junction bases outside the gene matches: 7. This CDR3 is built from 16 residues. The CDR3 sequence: CASSLGTSGRSVEQFF. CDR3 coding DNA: TGTGCCAGCAGTTTGGGGACTAGCGGGAGGTCGGTGGAGCAGTTCTTC.

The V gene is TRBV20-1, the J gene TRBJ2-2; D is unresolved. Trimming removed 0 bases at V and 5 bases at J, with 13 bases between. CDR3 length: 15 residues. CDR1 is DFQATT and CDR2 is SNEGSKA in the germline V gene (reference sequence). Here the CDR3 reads CSARDLVSLTGELFF. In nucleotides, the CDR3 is TGCAGTGCTAGAGATCTTGTCTCCCTGACCGGGGAGCTGTTTTTT.

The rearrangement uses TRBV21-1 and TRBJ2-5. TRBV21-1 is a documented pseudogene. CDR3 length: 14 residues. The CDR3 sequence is CASLRRPYWETQYF. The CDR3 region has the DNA TGTGCCAGCCTCAGACGACCATATTGGGAGACCCAGTACTTC.

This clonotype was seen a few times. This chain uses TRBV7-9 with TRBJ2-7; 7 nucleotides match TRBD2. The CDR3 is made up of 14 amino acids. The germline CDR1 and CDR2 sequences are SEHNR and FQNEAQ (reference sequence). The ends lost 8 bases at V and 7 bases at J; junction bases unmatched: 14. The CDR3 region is CASGPGRAMGEQYF. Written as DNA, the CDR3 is TGTGCCAGCGGTCCGGGGAGGGCCATGGGTGAGCAGTACTTC. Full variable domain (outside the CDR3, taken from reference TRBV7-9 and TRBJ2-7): DTGVSQNPRHKITKRGQNVTFRCDPISEHNRLYWYRQTLGQGPEFLTYFQNEAQLEKSRLLSDRFSAERPKGSFSTLEIQRTEQGDSAMYLCASGPGRAMGEQYFGPGTRLTVT.

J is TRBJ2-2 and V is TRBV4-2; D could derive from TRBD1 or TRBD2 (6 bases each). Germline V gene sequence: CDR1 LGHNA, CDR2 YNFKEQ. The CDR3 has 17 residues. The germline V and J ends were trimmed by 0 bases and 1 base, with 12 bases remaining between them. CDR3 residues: CASSQDIEGGNTGELFF. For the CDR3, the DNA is TGTGCCAGCAGCCAAGATATCGAGGGGGGGAACACCGGGGAGCTGTTTTTT.

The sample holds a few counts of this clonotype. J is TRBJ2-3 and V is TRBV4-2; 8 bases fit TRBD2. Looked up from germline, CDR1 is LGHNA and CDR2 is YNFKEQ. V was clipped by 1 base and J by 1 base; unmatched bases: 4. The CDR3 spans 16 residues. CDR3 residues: CASSQVSGTRTDTQYF. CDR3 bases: TGTGCCAGCAGCCAAGTTAGCGGGACACGCACAGATACGCAGTATTTT.

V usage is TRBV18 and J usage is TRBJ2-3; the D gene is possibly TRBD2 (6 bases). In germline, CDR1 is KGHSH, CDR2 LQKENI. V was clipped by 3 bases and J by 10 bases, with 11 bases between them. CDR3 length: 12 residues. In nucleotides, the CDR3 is TGTGCCAGCTCACCGCCCGGAGGGGCGCAGTATTTT. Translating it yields CASSPPGGAQYF. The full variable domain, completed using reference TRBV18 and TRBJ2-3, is NAGVMQNPRHLVRRRGQEARLRCSPMKGHSHVYWYRQLPEEGLKFMVYLQKENIIDESGMPKERFSAEFPKEGPSILRIQQVVRGDSAAYFCASSPPGGAQYFGPGTRLTVL.

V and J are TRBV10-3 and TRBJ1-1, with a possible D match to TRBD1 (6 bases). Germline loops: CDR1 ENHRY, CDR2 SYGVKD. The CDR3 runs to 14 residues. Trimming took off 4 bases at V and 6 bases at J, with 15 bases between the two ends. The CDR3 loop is CAISGPRGVAEAFF. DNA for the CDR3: TGTGCCATCAGTGGCCCAAGGGGGGTTGCTGAAGCTTTCTTT.

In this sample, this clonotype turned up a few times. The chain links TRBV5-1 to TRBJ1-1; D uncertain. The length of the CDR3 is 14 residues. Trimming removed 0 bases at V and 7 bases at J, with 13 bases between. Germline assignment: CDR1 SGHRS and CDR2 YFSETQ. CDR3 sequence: CASSLGSTTSEAFF. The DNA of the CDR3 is TGCGCCAGCAGCTTGGGAAGTACCACTAGTGAAGCTTTCTTT. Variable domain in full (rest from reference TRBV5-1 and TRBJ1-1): KAGVTQTPRYLIKTRGQQVTLSCSPISGHRSVSWYQQTPGQGLQFLFEYFSETQRNKGNFPGRFSGRQFSNSRSEMNVSTLELGDSALYLCASSLGSTTSEAFFGQGTRLTVV.

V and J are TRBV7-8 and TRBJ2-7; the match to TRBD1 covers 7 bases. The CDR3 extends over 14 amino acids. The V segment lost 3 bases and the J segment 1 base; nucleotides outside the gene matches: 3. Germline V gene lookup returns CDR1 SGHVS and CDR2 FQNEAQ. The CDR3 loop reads CASSFGTASYEQYF. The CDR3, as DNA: TGTGCCAGCAGCTTCGGGACAGCATCCTACGAGCAGTACTTC.